These 10 T cell receptor beta chains share one sample of origin, sequenced in a study of vaccination effects on CD4 cells after COVID-19. The data were produced by immunoSEQ multiplex PCR, yet TCRdb's version contains in-frame clones alone and is incomplete. Of tens of thousands of clones listed, roughly 76% are singletons. Their antigens are not known. Using viral peptide pools, the ViraFEST assay grew out antigen-specific CD4+ T cells prior to sequencing. Culture lasted roughly eleven days before CD4+ T cell isolation. The starting material was CD4+ T cells from PBMCs cultured with HCoV-229E spike peptides, obtained before COVID-19 vaccination. These receptors all stem from a human donor who received a COVID-19 vaccine.

The chain couples TRBV12-3 or TRBV12-4 to TRBJ1-6; no reliable D call. Trimming left V 2 bases short and J 13 bases short, with 9 bases between. There are 12 residues in the CDR3. The CDR3 is CASSLRASPLHF. The CDR3 DNA reads TGTGCCAGCAGTTTAAGGGCTTCGCCCCTCCACTTT.

The rearrangement links TRBV11-3 to TRBJ2-5; D is unresolved. The germline CDR1 and CDR2 sequences are SGHNT and YENEEA. The V end was cut by 5 bases, the J end by 5 bases, with 12 bases between. There are 13 residues in the CDR3. CDR3 DNA sequence: TGTGCCAGCAGCCTTACAATGGGGGAGACCCAGTACTTC. This encodes CASSLTMGETQYF.

The chain combines TRBV27 with TRBJ2-5; perhaps TRBD1 as D (5 bases). Trimming pared 5 bases from V and 7 bases from J, leaving 14 bases between. The CDR3 runs 13 residues. Germline CDR1 is MNHEY and CDR2 is SMNVEV (reference sequence). The DNA of the CDR3 is TGTGCCAGCAGTCCGAGCCGGACACGGACCCAGTACTTC. It codes for CASSPSRTRTQYF.

The V gene is TRBV24-1, the J gene TRBJ2-1; TRBD2 is a possible D gene (7 bases). The CDR3 loop spans 16 amino acids. The germline V gene has CDR1 KGHDR and CDR2 SFDVKD. Trimming removed 3 bases from V and 3 bases from J, with 14 bases in between. Here the CDR3 DNA reads TGTGCCACCAGTGATCCTAGGGGGGGAGGCTACAATGAGCAGTTCTTC. Translating gives CATSDPRGGGYNEQFF.

The chain employs TRBV27 and TRBJ1-2, with D hard to call. Germline CDR1 and CDR2: MNHEY and SMNVEV (reference sequence). The CDR3 runs to 15 residues. V lost 6 bases and J lost 5, with 19 bases in between. CDR3 sequence (DNA): TGTGCCAGCAGCCCCGCGGACCCATTACCATATGGCTACACCTTC. As protein: CASSPADPLPYGYTF.

This CDR3 is CASSLTSSNQPQHF. CDR3 nucleotide sequence: TGTGCCAGCAGTTTGACAAGTAGCAATCAGCCCCAGCATTTT. This chain uses TRBV6-5 with TRBJ1-5; no clear D gene. V was trimmed by 4 bases and J by 0 bases, leaving 7 bases between them. The germline V gene encodes CDR1 MNHEY and CDR2 SVGAGI. CDR3 length: 14 amino acids.

The CDR3 spells CASSLETVLSGNTIYF. The CDR3, as DNA: TGTGCCAGCAGCTTAGAGACAGTCTTATCTGGAAACACCATATATTTT. The rearrangement joins TRBV7-8 to TRBJ1-3; the D gene is possibly TRBD1 (5 bases). Trimming pared 1 base from V and 1 base from J, leaving 11 bases between. The CDR3 extends over 16 amino acids. Germline V gene data show CDR1 as SGHVS and CDR2 as FQNEAQ.

The rearrangement joins TRBV6-5 to TRBJ2-1; no clear D. The CDR3 length is 12 residues. Germline V gives CDR1 MNHEY, CDR2 SVGAGI. Deletions cut 6 bases from V and 4 bases from J, with 7 bases between. In DNA form, the CDR3 reads TGTGCCAGCAGGAACACGTACAATGAGCAGTTCTTC. Amino acid sequence: CASRNTYNEQFF.

The J gene is TRBJ2-2, the V gene TRBV10-3, with D perhaps matching TRBD1 (6 bases). Germline values: CDR1 ENHRY, CDR2 SYGVKD. CDR3 length: 15 amino acids. The V and J ends lost 3 bases and 5 bases respectively, with 13 bases between them. The CDR3 DNA is TGTGCCATCAGTGACAGGGGAGTAGCGACCGGGGAGCTGTTTTTT. Translating gives CAISDRGVATGELFF.

This sequence joins TRBV5-6 and TRBJ1-3, with no clear D. The CDR3 spans 15 residues. Germline lookup yields CDR1 SGHDT and CDR2 YYEEEE. V lost 3 bases to trimming and J lost 0 bases, with 10 bases between them. The CDR3 nucleotides read TGTGCCAGCAGCTCCCAGGCCGCCTCTGGAAACACCATATATTTT. It specifies CASSSQAASGNTIYF.